This T cell receptor (beta chain) stems from a study of blood T cell repertoires in COVID-19. Background on the study: Collection of acute and convalescent COVID-19 samples took place in the United States, Italy and Spain. Sample material is recorded as cDNA or gDNA derived from T cells, B-cell-depleted T cells, or PBMCs.

Enrolled during active infection, Seattle patients were then followed longitudinally. The CDR3 contains 15 residues. Unmatched junction bases numbered 4, after V lost 5 bases and J lost 2 bases. Per germline, CDR1 SGHRS and CDR2 YFSETQ. Per the study methods: Reference gene primer amplification in the assay estimated nucleated cell counts. Assay: immunoSEQ multiplex PCR; the TCRdb copy retains only in-frame clones and omits some. V and J calls and clone size follow that table, whereas D and trimming were derived from the DNA. The repertoire holds about 150,000 clones, with about four fifths as singletons.

The chain uses TRBV5-1 and TRBJ2-3, with 11 bases aligning to TRBD2. The source is a woman aged 80 or over with COVID-19, enrolled during active disease. Specimen: peripheral blood. This CDR3 reads CASRLAGVSTDTQYF. In nucleotides, the CDR3 is TGCGCCAGCAGACTAGCGGGAGTATCCACAGATACGCAGTATTTT.